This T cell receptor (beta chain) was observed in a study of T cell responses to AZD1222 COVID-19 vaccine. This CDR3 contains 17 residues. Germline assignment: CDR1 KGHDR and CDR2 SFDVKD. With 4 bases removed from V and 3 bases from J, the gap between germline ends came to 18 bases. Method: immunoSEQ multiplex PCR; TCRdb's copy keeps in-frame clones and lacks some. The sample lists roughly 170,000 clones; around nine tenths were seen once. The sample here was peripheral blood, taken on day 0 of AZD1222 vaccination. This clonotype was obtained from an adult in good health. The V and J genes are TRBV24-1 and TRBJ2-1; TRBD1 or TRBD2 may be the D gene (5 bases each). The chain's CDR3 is CATSDGHRTGLYNEQFF. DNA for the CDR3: TGTGCCACCAGTGACGGTCACCGGACGGGGCTCTACAATGAGCAGTTCTTC.